This section outlines one T cell receptor beta chain sequence together with its context. Its antigen remains unidentified. The sample belongs to a study of beta chain features in type 1 diabetes. Points from the study as a whole: People with Type 1 diabetes carried modestly yet significantly shorter TCRB CDR3s in all four CD4+ subsets. Shorter templates might be favored by PCR, and equally so in patients and in controls.

The CDR3 totals 15 residues. Germline assignment: CDR1 SEHNR and CDR2 FQNEAQ (reference sequence). Trimming took off 4 bases at V and 4 bases at J, with 16 bases between the two ends. Isolated RNA was reverse transcribed in full, so expressed TCRB transcripts were sequenced. The repertoire was sequenced with immunoSEQ multiplex PCR; TCRdb's copy has only in-frame clones and lacks some. The repertoire consists of 400,000 or so clones, with around an eighth occurring once and the leading ten covering about 0.01%. The sequenced sample was naive CD4+ T cells from blood. The clonotype originates from a woman aged 18-29 years with type 1 diabetes. This rearrangement joins TRBV7-9 to TRBJ1-2; tentative D call: TRBD1 (5 bases). The CDR3 is CASSSDRLWGYGYTF. CDR3 DNA sequence: TGTGCCAGCAGCTCCGACAGACTCTGGGGCTATGGCTACACCTTC.